Listed below are T cell receptor beta chains from one sample, sequenced in a study of blood T cell repertoires in COVID-19. The repertoire was sequenced with immunoSEQ multiplex PCR; TCRdb's copy has only in-frame clones and lacks some. This repertoire shows 300,000 to 350,000 clones, around 91% found once; its top ten account for roughly 3.4%. Sequencing was carried out using peripheral blood. The receptors shown here come from a woman younger than 35 who had recovered from COVID-19. CDR3s include the opening cysteine and the closing phenylalanine or tryptophan. D genes are given only for firm matches. Expanded clones are given a class, and other clones once, few, many or no size at all.

J gene: TRBJ2-3
D gene: TRBD2
CDR3 length: 17
V gene: TRBV7-8
clone size: NA
CDR3 DNA: TGTGCCAGCAGCTTAAGGGGGACTAGCGGGTACACAGATACGCAGTATTTT
CDR3 protein: CASSLRGTSGYTDTQYF

J gene: TRBJ1-5
D gene: NA
CDR3 length: 13
V gene: TRBV29-1
clone size: NA
CDR3 DNA: TGCAGCGTTGAAAGGGGTCCCAATCAGCCCCAGCATTTT
CDR3 protein: CSVERGPNQPQHF

J gene: TRBJ1-5
D gene: NA
CDR3 length: 17
V gene: TRBV4-3
clone size: NA
CDR3 DNA: TGCGCCAGCAGCCAAGATTTCGACTGGTATAGCAATCAGCCCCAGCATTTT
CDR3 protein: CASSQDFDWYSNQPQHF

J gene: TRBJ2-1
D gene: TRBD2
CDR3 length: 18
V gene: TRBV7-8
clone size: few
CDR3 DNA: TGTGCCAGCAGCTTATGGGGTAGCGGGAGTCTTGCCTACAATGAGCAGTTCTTC
CDR3 protein: CASSLWGSGSLAYNEQFF

J gene: TRBJ1-1
D gene: NA
CDR3 length: 14
V gene: TRBV19
clone size: NA
CDR3 DNA: TGTGCCAGTAGTGTGCCCGGGGTGAACACTGAAGCTTTCTTT
CDR3 protein: CASSVPGVNTEAFF

J gene: TRBJ2-5
D gene: NA
CDR3 length: 13
V gene: TRBV4-3
clone size: NA
CDR3 DNA: TGCGCCAGCAGCCAAGATGATCGGGAGACCCAGTACTTC
CDR3 protein: CASSQDDRETQYF

J gene: TRBJ1-2
D gene: NA
CDR3 length: 14
V gene: TRBV9
clone size: NA
CDR3 DNA: TGTGCCAGCAGCGCCAGGGAAGGGGGCTATGGCTACACCTTC
CDR3 protein: CASSAREGGYGYTF

J gene: TRBJ1-1
D gene: TRBD1
CDR3 length: 17
V gene: TRBV27
clone size: NA
CDR3 DNA: TGTGCCAGCAGTTCCGACAGGGGGTTCATTCATAGCACTGAAGCTTTCTTT
CDR3 protein: CASSSDRGFIHSTEAFF

J gene: TRBJ1-6
D gene: NA
CDR3 length: 16
V gene: TRBV5-5
clone size: NA
CDR3 DNA: TGTGCCAGCAGCTTGGTCCGTCACAGCTATAATTCACCCCTCCACTTT
CDR3 protein: CASSLVRHSYNSPLHF

J gene: TRBJ2-3
D gene: NA
CDR3 length: 16
V gene: TRBV4-1
clone size: once
CDR3 DNA: TGCGCCAGCAGCCAAGTACGACTAGTTGTCGCAGATACGCAGTATTTT
CDR3 protein: CASSQVRLVVADTQYF

J gene: TRBJ1-1
D gene: TRBD1
CDR3 length: 14
V gene: TRBV18
clone size: NA
CDR3 DNA: TGTGCCAGCTCACTTACTCCGGGACAGGAAGAAGCTTTCTTT
CDR3 protein: CASSLTPGQEEAFF

J gene: TRBJ1-1
D gene: NA
CDR3 length: 15
V gene: TRBV19
clone size: NA
CDR3 DNA: TGTGCCAGTAGTATAGATCTGCCAGGGAGGAACCCAGCTTTCTTT
CDR3 protein: CASSIDLPGRNPAFF

J gene: TRBJ1-5
D gene: NA
CDR3 length: 17
V gene: TRBV4-3
clone size: NA
CDR3 DNA: TGCGCCAGCAGCCAAGACTGGCCAGTAGCTATCAATCAGCCCCAGCATTTT
CDR3 protein: CASSQDWPVAINQPQHF

J gene: TRBJ1-1
D gene: NA
CDR3 length: 17
V gene: TRBV10-3
clone size: NA
CDR3 DNA: TGTGCCATCAGTGATCCCCGGGCGGGGGGGAAGGGCACTGAAGCTTTCTTT
CDR3 protein: CAISDPRAGGKGTEAFF

J gene: TRBJ2-1
D gene: TRBD2
CDR3 length: 17
V gene: TRBV10-3
clone size: NA
CDR3 DNA: TGTGCCATCAGCGACGCGACTAGCGGGAGGGTAGCGAATGAGCAGTTCTTC
CDR3 protein: CAISDATSGRVANEQFF

J gene: TRBJ1-5
D gene: TRBD1
CDR3 length: 15
V gene: TRBV7-9
clone size: NA
CDR3 DNA: TGTGCCAGCAGCGGACCGGGACAGGGCAATCAGCCCCAGCATTTT
CDR3 protein: CASSGPGQGNQPQHF

J gene: TRBJ2-3
D gene: TRBD2
CDR3 length: 18
V gene: TRBV4-1
clone size: NA
CDR3 DNA: TGCGCCAGCAGCCAAGTCGGTCGGGTACCTAGCGGACTGAATACGCAGTATTTT
CDR3 protein: CASSQVGRVPSGLNTQYF

J gene: TRBJ1-5
D gene: NA
CDR3 length: 14
V gene: TRBV15
clone size: NA
CDR3 DNA: TGTGCCACCAGCAGAGATGTCAGGCTTTGTCCCCAGCATTTT
CDR3 protein: CATSRDVRLCPQHF

J gene: TRBJ1-6
D gene: NA
CDR3 length: 14
V gene: TRBV30
clone size: NA
CDR3 DNA: TGTGCCTGGAGTCCGGGAAGTATCGGTTCACCCCTCCACTTT
CDR3 protein: CAWSPGSIGSPLHF

J gene: TRBJ2-1
D gene: NA
CDR3 length: 15
V gene: TRBV3-1/TRBV3-2
clone size: NA
CDR3 DNA: TGTGCCAGCAGCCAAGATAGCGGCCCCTACAATGAGCAGTTCTTC
CDR3 protein: CASSQDSGPYNEQFF

J gene: TRBJ1-2
D gene: TRBD1
CDR3 length: 13
V gene: TRBV23-1
clone size: NA
CDR3 DNA: TGCGCCAGCAGTCAAACAGGGGGCGGTGGCTACACCTTC
CDR3 protein: CASSQTGGGGYTF

J gene: TRBJ1-1
D gene: NA
CDR3 length: 13
V gene: TRBV5-1
clone size: NA
CDR3 DNA: TGCGCCAGCAGCTTGGATGCGGGAACTGAAGCTTTCTTT
CDR3 protein: CASSLDAGTEAFF

J gene: TRBJ2-1
D gene: NA
CDR3 length: 13
V gene: TRBV12-3/TRBV12-4
clone size: NA
CDR3 DNA: TGTGCCATCCTAGGGGGGGTCTACAATGAGCAGTTCTTC
CDR3 protein: CAILGGVYNEQFF

J gene: TRBJ2-1
D gene: NA
CDR3 length: 13
V gene: TRBV14
clone size: NA
CDR3 DNA: TGTGCCAGCAGCTCAAGACTCTACAATGAGCAGTTCTTC
CDR3 protein: CASSSRLYNEQFF

J gene: TRBJ2-5
D gene: TRBD2
CDR3 length: 16
V gene: TRBV11-3
clone size: NA
CDR3 DNA: TGTGCCAGCAGCCAACGCCTCGGGACTACCCAAGAGACCCAGTACTTC
CDR3 protein: CASSQRLGTTQETQYF

J gene: TRBJ1-2
D gene: TRBD1
CDR3 length: 14
V gene: TRBV6-5
clone size: few
CDR3 DNA: TGTGCCAGCAGTTACAAGGGGGCAGGATATGGCTACACCTTC
CDR3 protein: CASSYKGAGYGYTF

J gene: TRBJ2-6
D gene: NA
CDR3 length: 15
V gene: TRBV2
clone size: NA
CDR3 DNA: TGTGCCAGCAGTGAAGTAATCTCTGGGGCCAACGTCCTGACTTTC
CDR3 protein: CASSEVISGANVLTF

J gene: TRBJ2-3
D gene: TRBD2
CDR3 length: 14
V gene: TRBV7-2
clone size: once
CDR3 DNA: TGTGCCAGCAGTAGCGGGACAAGCACAGATACGCAGTATTTT
CDR3 protein: CASSSGTSTDTQYF

J gene: TRBJ1-1
D gene: NA
CDR3 length: 12
V gene: TRBV12-3/TRBV12-4
clone size: NA
CDR3 DNA: TGTGCCAGCAGCAGGACTGACCTGACAGCTTTCTTT
CDR3 protein: CASSRTDLTAFF

J gene: TRBJ1-2
D gene: TRBD1
CDR3 length: 19
V gene: TRBV9
clone size: NA
CDR3 DNA: TGTGCCAGCAGCGCGACGAGGGGATACAGGGGGCGCCTGTCCGATGGCTACACCTTC
CDR3 protein: CASSATRGYRGRLSDGYTF

J gene: TRBJ2-2
D gene: TRBD2
CDR3 length: 17
V gene: TRBV7-9
clone size: NA
CDR3 DNA: TGTGCCAGCACCCCCGGGGAGACTAGCGGGAACACCGGGGAGCTGTTTTTT
CDR3 protein: CASTPGETSGNTGELFF

J gene: TRBJ2-1
D gene: NA
CDR3 length: 15
V gene: TRBV11-2
clone size: NA
CDR3 DNA: TGTGCCAGCAGCCTCCTTGCGGGACTGGACAATGAGCAGTTCTTC
CDR3 protein: CASSLLAGLDNEQFF

J gene: TRBJ2-1
D gene: TRBD2
CDR3 length: 15
V gene: TRBV9
clone size: NA
CDR3 DNA: TGTGCCAGCAGCCGGGGACTAGCGGGGTACAATGAGCAGTTCTTC
CDR3 protein: CASSRGLAGYNEQFF

J gene: TRBJ1-2
D gene: NA
CDR3 length: 15
V gene: TRBV18
clone size: once
CDR3 DNA: TGTGCCAGCTCATCGGTCGCTACCGCTAACTATGGCTACACCTTC
CDR3 protein: CASSSVATANYGYTF

J gene: TRBJ2-2
D gene: TRBD2
CDR3 length: 18
V gene: TRBV7-2
clone size: NA
CDR3 DNA: TGTGCCAGCAGCTTAGCGGGAGTCCGGGCGGGAGGCACCGGGGAGCTGTTTTTT
CDR3 protein: CASSLAGVRAGGTGELFF

J gene: TRBJ2-1
D gene: NA
CDR3 length: 15
V gene: TRBV5-4
clone size: NA
CDR3 DNA: TGTGCCAGCAGCCTTGCGGGAAGGACCTACAATGAGCAGTTCTTC
CDR3 protein: CASSLAGRTYNEQFF

J gene: TRBJ1-1
D gene: TRBD1
CDR3 length: 14
V gene: TRBV6-4
clone size: NA
CDR3 DNA: TGTGCCAGCAGCTCGGAGGGGGCGAACACTGAAGCTTTCTTT
CDR3 protein: CASSSEGANTEAFF

J gene: TRBJ2-3
D gene: TRBD2
CDR3 length: 16
V gene: TRBV12-5
clone size: NA
CDR3 DNA: TGTGCTAGTGCCCAGGGGCTAGCGGGGAGCACAGATACGCAGTATTTT
CDR3 protein: CASAQGLAGSTDTQYF

J gene: TRBJ1-5
D gene: NA
CDR3 length: 14
V gene: TRBV5-4
clone size: NA
CDR3 DNA: TGTGCCAGCAGCTTACTAGGAAGCAATCAGCCCCAGCATTTT
CDR3 protein: CASSLLGSNQPQHF

J gene: TRBJ2-2
D gene: NA
CDR3 length: 17
V gene: TRBV5-1
clone size: NA
CDR3 DNA: TGCGCCAGCAGCTTGACTACAGGGTGGACAAACACCGGGGAGCTGTTTTTT
CDR3 protein: CASSLTTGWTNTGELFF

J gene: TRBJ1-2
D gene: NA
CDR3 length: 15
V gene: TRBV14
clone size: NA
CDR3 DNA: TGTGCCAGCAGCCAAGCCGGAGGAACTAACTATGGCTACACCTTC
CDR3 protein: CASSQAGGTNYGYTF